This T cell receptor beta chain was found in a study of blood T cell repertoires in COVID-19. Repertoires were generated with immunoSEQ multiplex PCR, while TCRdb's copy carries only in-frame clones and drops some. Of over 150,000 clones detected, roughly 93% appear once; the ten largest clones hold roughly 5%. The TCR was taken from a man between 18 and 29 years old with COVID-19, enrolled during active disease. Material: peripheral blood.

The CDR3 region has the DNA TGTGCCACCAGCAGAGAGAGGGCAGAGCAGTACTTC. Translation: CATSRERAEQYF. This chain uses TRBV15 with TRBJ2-7, with D perhaps matching TRBD2 (5 bases). The CDR3 is 12 amino acids. CDR1 is LNHNV, CDR2 YYDKDF, per germline (reference sequence). Trimming removed 0 bases at V and 7 bases at J, with 7 bases between.